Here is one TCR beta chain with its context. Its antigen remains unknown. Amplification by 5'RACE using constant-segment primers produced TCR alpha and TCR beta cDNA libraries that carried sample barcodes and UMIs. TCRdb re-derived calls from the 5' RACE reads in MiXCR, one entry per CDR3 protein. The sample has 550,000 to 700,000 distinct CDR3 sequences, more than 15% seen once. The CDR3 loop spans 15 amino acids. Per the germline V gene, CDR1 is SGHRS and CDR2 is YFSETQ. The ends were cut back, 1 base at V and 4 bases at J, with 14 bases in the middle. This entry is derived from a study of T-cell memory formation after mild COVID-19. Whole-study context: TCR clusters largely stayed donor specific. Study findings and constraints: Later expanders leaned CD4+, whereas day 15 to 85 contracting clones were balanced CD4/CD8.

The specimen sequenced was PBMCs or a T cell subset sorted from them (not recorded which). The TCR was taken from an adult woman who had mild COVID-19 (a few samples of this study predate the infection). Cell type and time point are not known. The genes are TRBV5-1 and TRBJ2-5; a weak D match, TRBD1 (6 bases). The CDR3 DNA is TGCGCCAGCAGCTTGTGGGGCAGGGGTGGAGAGACCCAGTACTTC. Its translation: CASSLWGRGGETQYF.